This TCR beta chain is drawn from a study of monozygotic twins with inflammatory bowel disease. Study-level points and caveats: Healthy co-twins exceeded IBD patients in TCRbeta diversity as measured by inverse Simpson. Immunosuppressive treatments were not uniform, and this may have added variability to patient repertoires.

Via template switching, UMIs carrying a 6-nucleotide sample barcode were introduced. Following a re-call of the 5' RACE reads, TCRdb has one entry per CDR3 protein and lacks DNA. The ten top clones account for 2% to 2.5%, within a sample of 330,000 or so distinct CDR3 sequences. Comment on this clonotype: Its antigen is currently unknown.

The CDR3 loop spans 14 amino acids. Germline V gene sequence: CDR1 MDHEN, CDR2 SYDVKM. This TCR was recovered from a human donor with ulcerative colitis or Crohn's disease, or a healthy co-twin of an affected twin (not recorded which). The chain has TRBV28 and TRBJ1-3. The specimen sequenced was blood. The CDR3 here is CASRTGSTGNTIYF.